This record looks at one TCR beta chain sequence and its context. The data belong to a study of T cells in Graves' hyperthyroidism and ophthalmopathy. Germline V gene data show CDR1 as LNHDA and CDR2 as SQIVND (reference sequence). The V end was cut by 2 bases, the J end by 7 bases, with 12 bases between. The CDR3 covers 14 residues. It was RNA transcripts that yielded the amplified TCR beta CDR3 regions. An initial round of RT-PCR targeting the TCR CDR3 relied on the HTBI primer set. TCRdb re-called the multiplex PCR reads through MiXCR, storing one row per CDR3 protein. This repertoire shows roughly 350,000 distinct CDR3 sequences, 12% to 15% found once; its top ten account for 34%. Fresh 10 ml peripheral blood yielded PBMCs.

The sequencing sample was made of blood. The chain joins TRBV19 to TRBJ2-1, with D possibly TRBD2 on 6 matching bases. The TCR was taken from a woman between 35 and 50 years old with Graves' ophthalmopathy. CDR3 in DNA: TGTGCCAGTAGTATATTCCCAGGGAGGAATGAGCAGTTCTTC. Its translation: CASSIFPGRNEQFF.